The source of this T cell receptor beta chain is a study of blood T cell repertoires in COVID-19. Study at large: Donors in the United States, Italy and Spain gave samples during acute or convalescent COVID-19.

The protocol was immunoSEQ multiplex PCR, while the TCRdb copy is restricted to in-frame clones and leaves out a portion. The table records approximately 180,000 clones, roughly 88% of them present only once. Sequencing was carried out using peripheral blood. This receptor was taken from a human donor with active or convalescent COVID-19. The donor label of this sample is uncertain.

CDR3 amino acids: CAWSPWGTSAYNEQFF. The CDR3, as DNA: TGTGCCTGGAGTCCATGGGGGACTAGCGCTTACAATGAGCAGTTCTTC. This chain uses TRBV30 with TRBJ2-1; 10 positions match TRBD2. The CDR3 is 16 amino acids. Germline V gene data show CDR1 as GTSNPN and CDR2 as SVGIG (reference sequence). V was clipped by 2 bases and J by 4 bases; unmatched bases: 8.